This is a list of T cell receptor beta chains from one sample in a study of CD8 T cells in Susac syndrome. From the immunoSEQ multiplex PCR reads, TCRdb called clonotypes with MiXCR, one entry per CDR3 protein. The sample records 150,000 to 200,000 distinct CDR3 sequences, roughly 95% being singletons. The sample was CD4+ T cells from PBMCs. Every receptor here comes from a human donor with multiple sclerosis. Each CDR3 is given with its conserved first and last residue. The D gene is left open where the match is weak. Clone size is stated in some rows and not others, as once, few, many or a class when expanded.

.	TRBJ1-1	TRBV30	.	TGTGCCTGGGAGCACGGGGAAGCTTTCTTT	CAWEHGEAFF
TRBD2	TRBJ2-1	TRBV20-1	.	TGCAGTGCTAGAGTGGGACTAGCGGGAGACAGAGAGCAGTTCTTC	CSARVGLAGDREQFF
.	TRBJ1-1	TRBV19	.	TGTGCCAGTATCCAACGCCGGAATGCCATGAACACTGAAGCTTTCTTT	CASIQRRNAMNTEAFF
.	TRBJ1-5	TRBV12-3/TRBV12-4	.	TGTGCCAGCGTGGTGGCAAGCAATCAGCCCCAGCATTTT	CASVVASNQPQHF
.	TRBJ2-3	TRBV7-2	.	TGTGCCACGCGGGGCGGGGGCGCAGATACGCAGTATTTT	CATRGGGADTQYF
.	TRBJ2-2	TRBV5-1	once	TGCGCCAGCAGCTTGGAGGGGGTCGGCACCGGGGAGCTGTTTTTT	CASSLEGVGTGELFF
.	TRBJ2-5	TRBV20-1	.	TGCAGTGCTAGGGGGGTGCGGGTCAGGGAGACCCAGTACTTC	CSARGVRVRETQYF
.	TRBJ1-5	TRBV30	.	TGTGCCTGGAGTGTACAGGACGGTCAGCCCCAGCATTTT	CAWSVQDGQPQHF
TRBD1	TRBJ2-4	TRBV28	.	TGTGCCAGCAGTTTCGGACAGGGGAACATTCAGTACTTC	CASSFGQGNIQYF
TRBD1	TRBJ2-5	TRBV29-1	.	TGCAGGTCTGAGGGGACAGGAGAGACCCAGTACTTC	CRSEGTGETQYF
.	TRBJ2-7	TRBV5-1	.	TGCGCCAGCAGCTTGGCCCTACGGGACGAGCAGTACTTC	CASSLALRDEQYF
.	TRBJ1-4	TRBV12-3/TRBV12-4	few	TGTGCCAGCAGTTTCGGAGGCGAAAAACTGTTTTTT	CASSFGGEKLFF
.	TRBJ2-2	TRBV9	.	TGTGCCAGCAGCGTTTCAACGACCGGGGAGCTGTTTTTT	CASSVSTTGELFF
.	TRBJ1-1	TRBV4-1	.	TGCGCCAGCAGCCAAGAAACCCCAGGGAACACTGAAGCTTTCTTT	CASSQETPGNTEAFF
TRBD2	TRBJ2-7	TRBV2	.	TGTGCCAGCTCAAGACCGAAGGGACTAACGAGCTACGAGCAGTACTTC	CASSRPKGLTSYEQYF
.	TRBJ1-6	TRBV23-1	.	TGCGCCAGCAGCAGGGTAGAGGGGTCAGGGATTAATTCACCCCTCCACTTT	CASSRVEGSGINSPLHF
.	TRBJ2-7	TRBV24-1	.	TGTGCCACCAGTGTCCTGGGGTACCTTTTGCACGAGCAGTACTTC	CATSVLGYLLHEQYF
.	TRBJ2-5	TRBV5-1	.	TGCGCCAGCAGCTCCCAAAGGAACGAATACCCGAGGGCCCAGTACTTC	CASSSQRNEYPRAQYF
TRBD1	TRBJ1-2	TRBV27	.	TGTGCCAGCAGGCAGACAGGGGAAAAGCATGGCTACACCTTC	CASRQTGEKHGYTF
TRBD2	TRBJ2-1	TRBV10-3	.	TGTGCCATCAGTGACTCCGCGACTAGCAACAATGAGCAGTTCTTC	CAISDSATSNNEQFF
.	TRBJ1-5	TRBV12-5	.	TGTGCTAGTGGTTTTGGGGGCAATCAGCCCCAGCATTTT	CASGFGGNQPQHF
.	TRBJ2-7	TRBV28	.	TGTGCCGTCCATAGGGCTCCCTCCTACGAGCAGTACTTC	CAVHRAPSYEQYF
TRBD1	TRBJ1-2	TRBV30	.	TGTGCCTGGAGTATGTGGGACAGGGGATTATACACCTTC	CAWSMWDRGLYTF
.	TRBJ2-5	TRBV7-8	.	TGTGCCAGCAAGACTCGCCGGGGCGGGAAAGTAGAGACCCAGTACTTC	CASKTRRGGKVETQYF
.	TRBJ2-7	TRBV7-2	.	TGTGCCAGCAGCCGACGGACTGTTTCCTACGAGCAGTACTTC	CASSRRTVSYEQYF
.	TRBJ2-1	TRBV21-1	.	TGTGCCAGCAGCAAGCCTAGCAGATTCAATGAGCAGTTCTTC	CASSKPSRFNEQFF
TRBD1	TRBJ1-2	TRBV3-1	.	TGTGCCAGCAGCCGGACAGGGGGCTTCTATGGCTACACCTTC	CASSRTGGFYGYTF
TRBD2	TRBJ2-2	TRBV5-1	.	TGCGCCAGCAGCTTTCTAGCGGGGAACACCGGGGAGCTGTTTTTT	CASSFLAGNTGELFF
.	TRBJ2-5	TRBV12-3/TRBV12-4	.	TGTGCCAGCAGTTTAGCAGGCTCAGGAGAGACCCAGTACTTC	CASSLAGSGETQYF
TRBD1	TRBJ1-3	TRBV7-9	.	TGTGCCAGCAGCTCCTCCAGGGGGCCTGGAAACACCATATATTTT	CASSSSRGPGNTIYF
TRBD2	TRBJ2-1	TRBV12-3/TRBV12-4	.	TGTGCCAGCAGCCTGGGACTAGCGGGAGCCCACAATGAGCAGTTCTTC	CASSLGLAGAHNEQFF
TRBD1	TRBJ1-4	TRBV30	.	TGTGCCTGGAGTACGGGACAGGGGGGCGAAAAACTGTTTTTT	CAWSTGQGGEKLFF
TRBD2	TRBJ2-7	TRBV6-2/TRBV6-3	.	TGTGCCAGCAGGCCGGGACTAGCGGGGGATTGGGAGAGCGAGCAGTACTTC	CASRPGLAGDWESEQYF
.	TRBJ2-4	TRBV27	.	TGTGCCAGCAGCCTGTCCGCCCTTGGAAACATTCAGTACTTC	CASSLSALGNIQYF
TRBD2	TRBJ2-5	TRBV10-3	.	TGTGCCATCACTGGCAGGGAGGGTGAGACCCAGTACTTC	CAITGREGETQYF
.	TRBJ2-3	TRBV11-1	.	TGTGCCAGCAGGCCCACCGGCTCTCATACGCAGTATTTT	CASRPTGSHTQYF
TRBD1	TRBJ1-2	TRBV7-2	once	TGTGCCAGCAGCCCTTCCCCTGACAGGGGAGTAGGCTACACCTTC	CASSPSPDRGVGYTF
.	TRBJ2-5	TRBV20-1	once	TGCAGTGGAGAGGGGTGGGAGACCCAGTACTTC	CSGEGWETQYF
.	TRBJ2-3	TRBV3-1	.	TGTGCCAGCAGCCAAGATCTGTGGGTGTTAGCAGATACGCAGTATTTT	CASSQDLWVLADTQYF
.	TRBJ2-5	TRBV20-1	.	TGCAGTGCTAGCGGCACCAAAGAGACCCAGTACTTC	CSASGTKETQYF
TRBD2	TRBJ2-3	TRBV20-1	.	TGCAGTGCTAGAGATCTACGGCGGGAGGGCCGAGATACGCAGTATTTT	CSARDLRREGRDTQYF
.	TRBJ1-1	TRBV19	once	TGTGCCAGTAGTATCGGAGCTAAGAACACTGAAGCTTTCTTT	CASSIGAKNTEAFF
TRBD1	TRBJ2-3	TRBV20-1	.	TGCAGTGCTAGGGTGACAGGGGGCTCGCCGACAGGGCAAGATACGCAGTATTTT	CSARVTGGSPTGQDTQYF
TRBD2	TRBJ2-7	TRBV4-1	.	TGCGCCAGCAGCCACCCGGGACTAGCGGGAGGTAGCTCCTACGAGCAGTACTTC	CASSHPGLAGGSSYEQYF
.	TRBJ2-1	TRBV5-1	.	TGCGCCAGCAGCTTTAAGCGGGCCCCGAGTGAGCAGTTCTTC	CASSFKRAPSEQFF
TRBD2	TRBJ2-1	TRBV20-1	once	TGCAGTGCTATTAGCGGGAGGGCCAACAATGAGCAGTTCTTC	CSAISGRANNEQFF
.	TRBJ1-3	TRBV10-3	once	TGTGCCATCACCTCCGGACAGACCGGCTCTGGAAACACCATATATTTT	CAITSGQTGSGNTIYF
.	TRBJ2-7	TRBV5-4	.	TGTGCCAGCAGCTTTCTAAGTCTCTCTTCTTACGAGCAGTACTTC	CASSFLSLSSYEQYF
.	TRBJ2-1	TRBV2	.	TGTGCCAGCAGTGTGGCGGCCCTTGACTACAATGAGCAGTTCTTC	CASSVAALDYNEQFF
TRBD2	TRBJ2-4	TRBV5-4	.	TGTGCCAGCAGCTTGGGAGCTAGCGGCCTAGGAGACATTCAGTACTTC	CASSLGASGLGDIQYF
TRBD1	TRBJ1-2	TRBV29-1	.	TGCAGCGTTGTGGACGTCGGGACAGGGATTAATGGCTACACCTTC	CSVVDVGTGINGYTF
TRBD2	TRBJ2-2	TRBV24-1	.	TGTGCCACCAGTGATTGGCGGCGGCGGGAGGGAGGAACCGGGGAGCTGTTTTTT	CATSDWRRREGGTGELFF
.	TRBJ2-2	TRBV7-9	.	TGTGCCAGCAGCCCGGGGGTCGGGGAGCTGTTTTTT	CASSPGVGELFF
.	TRBJ1-2	TRBV20-1	.	TGCAGTGCTAAAACTCCCGGACTGATGTATGGCTACACCTTC	CSAKTPGLMYGYTF
TRBD2	TRBJ2-1	TRBV20-1	.	TGCAGTGCTAGTCCTAGATACGGGAGGTTCCCCTACAATGAGCAGTTCTTC	CSASPRYGRFPYNEQFF
.	TRBJ2-7	TRBV6-2/TRBV6-3	.	TGTGCCAGCAGCAAGGGGGGGTACTACGAGCAGTACTTC	CASSKGGYYEQYF
TRBD1	TRBJ2-4	TRBV5-1	.	TGCGCCAGCAGCTTGGAGGACAGGGGAAACATTCAGTACTTC	CASSLEDRGNIQYF
TRBD1	TRBJ1-2	TRBV4-2	.	TGTGCCAGCAGGGATCCGGGACAGCCATTCTATGGCTACACCTTC	CASRDPGQPFYGYTF
.	TRBJ2-6	TRBV12-3/TRBV12-4	.	TGTGCCAGCAGTTTCCCCCCGGGGGCCAACGTCCTGACTTTC	CASSFPPGANVLTF
TRBD2	TRBJ2-3	TRBV20-1	few	TGCAGTGCTACCCGAAGACTAGCGGGAGTTGGAGATACGCAGTATTTT	CSATRRLAGVGDTQYF